These 18 T cell receptor beta chains share one sample of origin, sequenced in a study of blood T cell repertoires in COVID-19. Some clones are missing from TCRdb's copy, which holds only in-frame ones; the method was immunoSEQ multiplex PCR. Here the sample spans some 300,000 clones, roughly 87% being singletons. The sample consisted of PBMCs or T cells enriched from blood (not recorded which). Every receptor here comes from a woman aged 25 to 45 who had recovered from COVID-19.

The rearrangement links TRBV10-3 to TRBJ1-6; TRBD1 matches at 9 bases. CDR3 length: 16 residues. From germline, CDR1 is ENHRY and CDR2 SYGVKD. V was clipped by 5 bases and J by 7 bases; unmatched bases: 9. The CDR3 DNA follows: TGTGCCATCAGTCCTGGGACAGGGTGGGAGAATTCACCCCTCCACTTT. Residues: CAISPGTGWENSPLHF.

V and J are TRBV5-1 and TRBJ2-3, with D possibly matching TRBD1 (5 bases). The V end lost 0 bases, the J end lost 2 bases, and 16 bases lay between the germline ends. This CDR3 contains 17 residues. CDR1 SGHRS and CDR2 YFSETQ come from the germline V gene. In DNA form, the CDR3 reads TGCGCCAGCAGCTTGGGGTTCACGGCAGGGTACACAGATACGCAGTATTTT. It is translated as CASSLGFTAGYTDTQYF.

The J gene is TRBJ2-1, the V gene TRBV28; the match to TRBD1 covers 9 bases. Trimming took 6 bases from V and 3 from J; bases not matched to a gene: 6. The CDR3 contains 15 residues. Germline V CDR1 and CDR2: MDHEN, SYDVKM. The CDR3 DNA sequence: TGTGCCAGCAGGACCGGGACAGGGTACTACAATGAGCAGTTCTTC. Translation gives CASRTGTGYYNEQFF.

V gene TRBV5-1 combines with J gene TRBJ2-7, with 10 bases fitting TRBD1. J was trimmed by 7 bases and V by 1 base; bases with no gene match: 8. The germline CDR1 and CDR2 sequences are SGHRS and YFSETQ. The CDR3 totals 15 residues. In nucleotides, the CDR3 is TGCGCCAGCAGCTTGTCTGGGACAGGGGTTGTGGAGCAGTACTTC. It encodes CASSLSGTGVVEQYF.

This chain joins TRBV18 and TRBJ1-1; 7 bases fit TRBD1. The ends lost 3 bases at V and 8 bases at J; junction bases unmatched: 6. The germline CDR1 and CDR2 sequences are KGHSH and LQKENI. This CDR3 has 13 residues. The CDR3 protein is CASSPSGTVEAFF. The DNA of the CDR3 is TGTGCCAGCTCACCCTCCGGGACAGTCGAAGCTTTCTTT. Looking up the rest from reference TRBV18 and TRBJ1-1 gives the full variable domain: NAGVMQNPRHLVRRRGQEARLRCSPMKGHSHVYWYRQLPEEGLKFMVYLQKENIIDESGMPKERFSAEFPKEGPSILRIQQVVRGDSAAYFCASSPSGTVEAFFGQGTRLTVV.

This chain uses TRBV27 with TRBJ2-3; TRBD2 matches 8 bases. J gave up 5 bases and V 6 bases, and 10 bases lay outside the gene matches. The length of the CDR3 is 15 residues. CDR1 and CDR2 (germline): MNHEY, SMNVEV (reference sequence). The CDR3 loop is CASRRTSIPLDTQYF. The CDR3 coding sequence is TGTGCCAGCAGAAGGACTAGCATTCCTTTAGATACGCAGTATTTT.

The chain has TRBV3-1 (or the pseudogene TRBV3-2) and TRBJ1-4; D not certain. Trimming shortened V by 4 bases and J by 8 bases, and 14 bases separated the two germline ends. CDR3 length: 14 amino acids. The germline CDR1 and CDR2 sequences are LGHDT and YNNKEL (reference sequence). The CDR3, as DNA: TGTGCCAGCAGCCCTAGCTTAATAGACGAAAAACTGTTTTTT. Amino acid sequence: CASSPSLIDEKLFF.

The rearrangement links TRBV6-5 to TRBJ1-4; D remains unclear. Germline CDR1 is MNHEY and CDR2 is SVGAGI. V lost 4 bases and J 7 bases, leaving 19 bases between the germline ends. The CDR3 loop spans 16 amino acids. DNA of the CDR3: TGTGCCAGCAGTTTCACCCTCGGGATCCAGTCTGAAAAACTGTTTTTT. Translating gives CASSFTLGIQSEKLFF.

The chain's CDR3 is CASSPEGRVIYEQYF. DNA of the CDR3: TGTGCCAGCTCACCGGAGGGCAGGGTGATCTACGAGCAGTACTTC. The chain is built from TRBV18 and TRBJ2-7; D perhaps matches TRBD2 (6 bases). Germline V gene data show CDR1 as KGHSH and CDR2 as LQKENI. The CDR3 has 15 residues. Trimming cost V 3 bases and J 3 bases, with 15 bases left between them.

V and J are TRBV7-8 and TRBJ2-1; TRBD2 matches 11 bases. The junction had 4 bases not matched to a gene; V was cut back by 5 bases and J by 4 bases. Germline-derived CDR1 and CDR2 are SGHVS and FQNEAQ. The CDR3 runs to 15 residues. CDR3 bases: TGTGCCAGCAGCCCATGGACTAGCGGGTACAATGAGCAGTTCTTC. Translation gives CASSPWTSGYNEQFF.

The CDR3: CASSYGLTGEQETQYF. Here the CDR3 DNA reads TGTGCCAGCAGTTACGGACTGACAGGGGAACAAGAGACCCAGTACTTC. The V and J genes are TRBV6-5 and TRBJ2-5; 8 bases are a match to TRBD1. Germline V gene data show CDR1 as MNHEY and CDR2 as SVGAGI. CDR3 length equals 16 residues. With 2 bases clipped from V and 2 bases from J, the junction kept 7 bases outside the gene matches.

J is TRBJ2-1 and V is TRBV19, with 11 bases aligning to TRBD2. Germline CDR1 LNHDA, CDR2 SQIVND (reference sequence). This CDR3 spans 15 amino acids. V lost 4 bases and J lost 7; bases outside the gene matches: 6. The CDR3 region has the DNA TGTGCCAGTAGTAACCTAATAGCGGGAGGGAATGAGCAGTTCTTC. This translates into CASSNLIAGGNEQFF.

This clone was seen just once. The rearrangement links TRBV29-1 to TRBJ2-5; maybe TRBD1 (6 bases). The CDR3 sequence is 14 residues long. Germline V gene lookup returns CDR1 SQVTM and CDR2 ANQGSEA. V was shortened by 6 bases and J by 3 bases, with 17 bases between the two germline ends. For the CDR3, the DNA is TGCAGCGTGAGGGGGACCCTCCCCGAAGAGACCCAGTACTTC. Translation gives CSVRGTLPEETQYF.

This chain uses TRBV6-5 with TRBJ1-1; 8 bases line up with TRBD1. This CDR3 contains 15 residues. J was trimmed by 2 bases and V by 1 base; bases with no gene match: 3. Germline CDR1 and CDR2: MNHEY and SVGAGI. The CDR3 reads CASSYFTGGNTEAFF. The CDR3 nucleotides are TGTGCCAGCAGTTACTTTACAGGGGGAAACACTGAAGCTTTCTTT.

The chain joins TRBV5-1 to TRBJ2-1; TRBD2 matches 10 bases. The CDR3 sequence is 14 residues long. With 4 bases clipped from V and 8 bases from J, the junction kept 6 bases outside the gene matches. Germline loops: CDR1 SGHRS, CDR2 YFSETQ. CDR3 loop: CASSRTSGDDEQFF. In DNA form, the CDR3 reads TGCGCCAGCAGCCGGACTAGCGGAGACGATGAGCAGTTCTTC. The full variable domain, its missing parts supplied by reference TRBV5-1 and TRBJ2-1, is KAGVTQTPRYLIKTRGQQVTLSCSPISGHRSVSWYQQTPGQGLQFLFEYFSETQRNKGNFPGRFSGRQFSNSRSEMNVSTLELGDSALYLCASSRTSGDDEQFFGPGTRLTVL.

V is TRBV11-2 and J is TRBJ2-7; TRBD1 agrees at 7 bases. This CDR3 comprises 18 residues. Germline lookup yields CDR1 SGHAT and CDR2 FQNNGV. Trimming at V came to 2 bases and at J to 2 bases, leaving 15 bases not matched to a gene. This CDR3 is CASSLKRGKTGSTYEQYF. CDR3 DNA: TGTGCCAGCAGCTTAAAGAGGGGAAAGACAGGGTCAACCTACGAGCAGTACTTC.

The rearrangement uses TRBV5-6 and TRBJ1-5, with a weak D call TRBD1 (5 bases). The V end lost 2 bases, the J end lost 3 bases, and 15 bases lay between the germline ends. The CDR3 is 16 residues long. Looked up from germline, CDR1 is SGHDT and CDR2 is YYEEEE. The CDR3 protein is CASSFQGMDNNQPQHF. The CDR3 region has the DNA TGTGCCAGCAGCTTTCAGGGAATGGATAACAATCAGCCCCAGCATTTT.

This clone was seen a handful of times. This chain uses TRBV7-9 with TRBJ2-2; weak D call: TRBD1 (6 bases). CDR1 is SEHNR, CDR2 FQNEAQ, per germline (reference sequence). The CDR3 sequence is 14 residues long. The ends were cut back, 6 bases at V and 7 bases at J, with 15 bases in the middle. The CDR3 DNA reads as TGTGCCAGCAGGCGCACAGGGTCGGGCGGGGAGCTGTTTTTT. Amino acids: CASRRTGSGGELFF.